These 16 T cell receptor beta chains were sequenced from one sample in a study of shared clonotypes between healthy human individuals. Profiling relied on immunoSEQ multiplex PCR, and the TCRdb table lists in-frame clones only, not all of them. The sample records over 850,000 clones, 75% to 80% being singletons. The sequenced material came from memory CD4+ T cells from PBMCs. Subset specified: CD45RA-negative fraction. The receptor source for this set is a man younger than 35 in good health. Some clones in this sample may be carry-over from other donors' samples.

This chain joins TRBV19 and TRBJ1-1, with 7 bases identical to TRBD1. CDR1 and CDR2 (germline): LNHDA, SQIVND (reference sequence). V gave up 6 bases and J gave up 0 bases; unmatched junction bases: 13. This CDR3 region has 17 residues. For the CDR3, the DNA is TGTGCCAGTAGGAAAGGGGCAGGGGGTCTTTTGAACACTGAAGCTTTCTTT. As protein: CASRKGAGGLLNTEAFF. Full variable domain (rest looked up from reference TRBV19 and TRBJ1-1): DGGITQSPKYLFRKEGQNVTLSCEQNLNHDAMYWYRQDPGQGLRLIYYSQIVNDFQKGDIAEGYSVSREKKESFPLTVTSAQKNPTAFYLCASRKGAGGLLNTEAFFGQGTRLTVV.

The CDR3 is CASISFNEQYF. The CDR3 DNA follows: TGTGCCAGCATAAGTTTCAACGAGCAGTACTTC. This rearrangement joins TRBV28 to TRBJ2-7; D not resolved. Trimming removed 7 bases at V and 5 bases at J, with 9 bases between. CDR3 length: 11 residues. Germline lookup yields CDR1 MDHEN and CDR2 SYDVKM.

This clone was recorded a few times. At one end, the junction sequence differs from germline, possibly due to a read error. V gene TRBV7-9 combines with J gene TRBJ2-2, with 8 bases lining up with TRBD1. In germline, CDR1 is SEHNR, CDR2 FQNEAQ (reference sequence). The CDR3 is made up of 14 amino acids. The CDR3 reads CARSWGQDGGELFF. The CDR3, as DNA: TGTGCCAGAAGCTGGGGACAGGACGGCGGGGAGCTGTTTTTT.

The CDR3 protein is CASSSRYSGRTYEQYF. The CDR3 DNA follows: TGTGCCAGCAGTTCCCGATATAGCGGGAGGACCTACGAGCAGTACTTC. J is TRBJ2-7 and V is TRBV27; TRBD2 matches at 10 bases. V lost 4 bases to trimming and J lost 2 bases; unmatched junction nucleotides: 8. Germline CDR1 is MNHEY and CDR2 is SMNVEV (reference sequence). The CDR3 contains 16 residues.

The V gene is TRBV7-9, the J gene TRBJ2-3; possibly TRBD2 for D (6 bases). V was pared by 7 bases and J by 4 bases, with 12 bases between. The CDR3 has 13 residues. From germline, CDR1 is SEHNR and CDR2 FQNEAQ (reference sequence). For the CDR3, the DNA is TGTGCCAGCACCTCTTCGGGGGCAGATACGCAGTATTTT. The encoded protein is CASTSSGADTQYF.

The V call is TRBV28, the J call TRBJ1-2; D remains ambiguous. The CDR3 sequence is 11 residues long. Germline V gene lookup returns CDR1 MDHEN and CDR2 SYDVKM. V was shortened by 8 bases and J by 8 bases, with 12 bases between the two germline ends. The CDR3 is CASGFEGGYTF. The DNA for the CDR3 is TGTGCCAGCGGCTTTGAAGGAGGCTACACCTTC.

This clone has a single count. In this CDR3 the conserved last residue, phenylalanine or tryptophan, is missing, so a read error is likely. This chain joins TRBV30 and TRBJ2-7; D gene ambiguous. CDR3 size: 15 residues. The V end lost 3 bases, the J end lost 6 bases, and 21 bases lay between the germline ends. The V gene's germline CDR1 is GTSNPN and CDR2 SVGIG (reference sequence). The CDR3 DNA reads TGTGCCTGGAGCCAAGTATTTCGGGTTTCCCCCGAGCAGTACCTC. Translating it yields CAWSQVFRVSPEQYL.

The chain employs TRBV27 and TRBJ2-7, with D perhaps TRBD1 (5 bases). The V end lost 2 bases, the J end lost 2 bases, and 10 bases lay between the germline ends. The CDR3 has 14 amino acids. Per germline, CDR1 MNHEY and CDR2 SMNVEV (reference sequence). The CDR3 reads CASSLKQDTYEQYF. CDR3 in DNA: TGTGCCAGCAGTTTAAAACAGGACACCTACGAGCAGTACTTC.

In its sample, this clone was seen a few times. This sequence joins TRBV9 and TRBJ2-6; D not resolved. The V end lost 3 bases, the J end lost 0 bases, and 4 bases lay between the germline ends. Germline loops: CDR1 SGDLS, CDR2 YYNGEE. The CDR3 runs 14 residues. DNA of the CDR3: TGTGCCAGCAGCGCGGACTCTGGGGCCAACGTCCTGACTTTC. This translates into CASSADSGANVLTF.

This sequence joins TRBV28 and TRBJ2-1; unclear D gene. Germline V gene lookup returns CDR1 MDHEN and CDR2 SYDVKM. Trimming left V 6 bases short and J 5 bases short, with 11 bases between. The CDR3 has 13 amino acids. CDR3 nucleotides: TGTGCCAGCAGAGGGTCAGGAAACAATGAGCAGTTCTTC. Translating it yields CASRGSGNNEQFF.

The rearrangement uses TRBV10-3 and TRBJ1-1; D possibly corresponds to TRBD1 (5 bases). V gave up 7 bases and J gave up 4 bases, with 19 bases separating them. In germline, CDR1 is ENHRY, CDR2 SYGVKD. The CDR3 length is 15 residues. The CDR3 sequence: CAINPEQGGGTEAFF. CDR3 in DNA: TGTGCCATCAACCCTGAGCAGGGAGGTGGCACTGAAGCTTTCTTT.

V usage is TRBV5-1 and J usage is TRBJ1-3; 7 bases agree with TRBD1. Germline V gene lookup returns CDR1 SGHRS and CDR2 YFSETQ. The junction had 2 bases not matched to a gene; V was cut back by 4 bases and J by 4 bases. The CDR3 loop spans 13 amino acids. This CDR3 is CASSRGQGNTIYF. CDR3 sequence (DNA): TGCGCCAGCAGCAGGGGGCAAGGAAACACCATATATTTT.

There are many counts of this clone. The chain has TRBV5-1 and TRBJ1-2; D unresolved. The CDR3 sequence is 13 residues long. Trimming cost V 4 bases and J 6 bases, with 13 bases left between them. Per germline, CDR1 SGHRS and CDR2 YFSETQ. CDR3 loop: CASSQDVNNGYTF. CDR3 in DNA: TGCGCCAGCAGCCAGGACGTCAACAATGGCTACACCTTC.

The gene calls are TRBV6-1 and TRBJ1-1; D is uncertain. V was cut by 8 bases and J by 6 bases, with 19 bases left in between. CDR3 length equals 14 residues. Germline V CDR1 and CDR2: MNHNS, SASEGT. CDR3 DNA: TGTGCCAGCGAACCCGATAACAAGTTAGCTGAAGCTTTCTTT. Residues: CASEPDNKLAEAFF.

This clone showed up just once. The V and J genes are TRBV27 and TRBJ2-3, with D unclear. V was pared by 8 bases and J by 2 bases, with 5 bases between. There are 11 residues in the CDR3. CDR1 is MNHEY, CDR2 SMNVEV, per germline (reference sequence). This chain's CDR3 is CASLNTDTQYF. In DNA, the CDR3 is TGTGCCAGCCTTAACACAGATACGCAGTATTTT.

As regards this clone: Other DNA sequences from this sample encode an identical CDR3 as well. The chain links TRBV30 to TRBJ2-2; D may be TRBD1 (5 bases). V was pared by 0 bases and J by 6 bases, with 8 bases between. The CDR3 totals 13 residues. Looked up from germline, CDR1 is GTSNPN and CDR2 is SVGIG (reference sequence). The CDR3 region is CAWSVQGAGELFF. The CDR3, as DNA: TGTGCCTGGAGTGTACAAGGGGCCGGGGAGCTGTTTTTT.